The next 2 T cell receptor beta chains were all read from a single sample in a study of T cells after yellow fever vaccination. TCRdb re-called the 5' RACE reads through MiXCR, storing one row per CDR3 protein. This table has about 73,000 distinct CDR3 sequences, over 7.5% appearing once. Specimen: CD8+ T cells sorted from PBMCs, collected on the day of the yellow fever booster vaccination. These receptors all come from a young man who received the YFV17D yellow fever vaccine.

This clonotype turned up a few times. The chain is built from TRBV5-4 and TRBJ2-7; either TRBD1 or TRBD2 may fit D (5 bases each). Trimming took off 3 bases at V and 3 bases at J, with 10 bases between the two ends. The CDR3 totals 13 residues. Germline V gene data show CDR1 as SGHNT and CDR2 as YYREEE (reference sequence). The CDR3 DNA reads TGTGCCAGCAGCTACCGGGGCCACTACGAGCAGTACTTC. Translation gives CASSYRGHYEQYF.

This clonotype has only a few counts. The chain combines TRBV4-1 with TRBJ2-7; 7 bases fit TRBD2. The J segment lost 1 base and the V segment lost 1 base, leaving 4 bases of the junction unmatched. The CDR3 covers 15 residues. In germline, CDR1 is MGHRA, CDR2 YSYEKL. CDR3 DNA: TGCGCCAGCAGCCAAGCGGCGGGAGAATCCTACGAGCAGTACTTC. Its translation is CASSQAAGESYEQYF.